This TCR beta chain was captured by sequencing in a study of T cells expressing NK-cell markers. Study context: It was from sorted CD3+CD56+NKG2C+, CD3+CD56+NKG2C- and CD3+CD56-NKG2C+ T cells that TCR beta repertoires came.

5'RACE template switching built TCR beta cDNA with unique molecular identifiers. Following a re-call of the 5' RACE reads, TCRdb has one entry per CDR3 protein and lacks DNA. The listing contains 500,000 to 600,000 distinct CDR3 sequences. Germline CDR1 is DFQATT and CDR2 is SNEGSKA (reference sequence). The CDR3 has 13 amino acids. The J gene is TRBJ1-1, the V gene TRBV20-1. This receptor was identified in a man between 18 and 29 years old in good health. Sequenced: blood T cells: a sorted CD56 or NKG2C T cell subset, CD4+ or CD8+ T cells, or bulk PBMC T cells (not recorded which). CDR3 residues: CTAYGLRDTEAFF.